The sequence of this T cell receptor beta chain was determined in a study of T-cell reconstitution after alpha-beta-depleted transplantation in children. Unique molecular identifiers were used to barcode this TCRbeta library. TCRdb re-called the PCR reads through MiXCR, storing one row per CDR3 protein. Found here are under 750,000 distinct CDR3 sequences, 23% of them singletons; the top ten hold roughly 15%. Germline V lookup: CDR1 SEHNR, CDR2 FQNEAQ (reference sequence). V shed 2 bases and J shed 6 bases, with 10 bases lying between them. This CDR3 contains 13 residues. Notes on the study in general: Several hundred expanded graft clones reportedly supplied alpha-beta T cells about two months after transplant. When one year had passed after transplant, most T-cell counts and diversity came from newly produced T cells. Several patients had high TCRbeta diversity at day 60; it came from surviving recipient T cells and thymic progenitors.

As to this clonotype: What it binds is not known.

This clonotype originated in a boy younger than two who had a stem cell transplant for acute myeloid leukemia, so the T cells may come from the graft donor. The sample consisted of PBMCs, mostly from graft donor cells, taken 360 days after TCRalphabeta/CD19-depleted stem cell transplant. The chain recombines TRBV7-9 with TRBJ1-1, with unresolved D. The CDR3: CASSLFGSPEAFF. Here the CDR3 DNA reads TGTGCCAGCAGCTTATTTGGGAGCCCTGAAGCTTTCTTT.